The clone carrying this T cell receptor (beta chain) was observed at least ten times. The antigen is undetermined. The data were obtained in a study of siplizumab effects on memory and regulatory T cells. The mixed lymphocyte reaction cells underwent coculture at 37°C for 5 to 6 days. Germline V gene data show CDR1 as MDHEN and CDR2 as SYDVKM. Trimming cost V 5 bases and J 2 bases; bases outside gene matches: 7. This CDR3 contains 15 residues. Using immunoSEQ multiplex PCR, the repertoire was profiled, and TCRdb retains in-frame clones only, with some absent. The sample carries just under 8,000 clones, about 36% recorded once.

The sample consisted of CFSE-low (dividing) CD8+ T cells sorted from an allogeneic mixed lymphocyte reaction. The chain couples TRBV28 to TRBJ1-2; 8 positions match TRBD1. The sequence derives from a human donor in good health; the cells came from an allogeneic mixed lymphocyte reaction. DNA for the CDR3: TGTGCCAGCAGTAGCAGAGACAGGGGAAACTATGGCTACACCTTC. Translating it yields CASSSRDRGNYGYTF.